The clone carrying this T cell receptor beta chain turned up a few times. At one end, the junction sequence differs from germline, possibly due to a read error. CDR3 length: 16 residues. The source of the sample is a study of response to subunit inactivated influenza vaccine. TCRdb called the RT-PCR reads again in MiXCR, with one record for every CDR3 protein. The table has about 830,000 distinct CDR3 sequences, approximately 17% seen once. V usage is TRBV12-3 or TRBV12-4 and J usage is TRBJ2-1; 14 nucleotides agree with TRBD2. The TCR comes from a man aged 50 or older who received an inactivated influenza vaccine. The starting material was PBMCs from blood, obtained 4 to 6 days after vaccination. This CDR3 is CASSSRTSGRRVQGIF. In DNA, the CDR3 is TGTGCCAGCAGTTCCCGGACTAGCGGGAGGAGAGTTCAAGGGATCTTC.